The T cell receptor beta chain described here comes from a study of blood T cells in healthy people across ages. With regard to this clonotype: The antigen is not known.

PCR was performed a second time for roughly 7 to 11 cycles using a sample-barcoded 5' primer and a J-beta primer mix. TCRdb re-called the 5' RACE reads with MiXCR, one entry per CDR3 protein. This table has over 600,000 distinct CDR3 sequences, around 50% appearing once. Every donor provided ten milliliters of peripheral blood. Study-wide results and caveats: Samples with more naive T cells showed higher observed beta diversity.

The ends lost 6 bases at V and 4 bases at J; junction bases unmatched: 6. The CDR3 covers 16 residues. From germline, CDR1 is MNHEY and CDR2 SVGEGT. The chain links TRBV6-2 or TRBV6-3 to TRBJ2-2; 12 bases agree with TRBD2. The sequenced material came from blood. The source of this sequence is a middle-aged man in good health. CDR3 bases: TGTGCCAGCAGCCGACTAGCGGGAGTCCGCACCGGGGAGCTGTTTTTT. Protein sequence: CASSRLAGVRTGELFF.